The rows below give T cell receptor beta chains drawn from one sample of a study of T-cell reconstitution after alpha-beta-depleted transplantation in children. Using its own MiXCR run on the PCR reads, TCRdb lists one record per CDR3 protein. This sample has around 94,000 distinct CDR3 sequences, with 6% found just once. Sequenced here: PBMCs, mostly from graft donor cells, sampled 60 days after TCRalphabeta/CD19-depleted stem cell transplant. These receptors were taken from a female patient under 10 years old who had a stem cell transplant for Fanconi anemia, so the T cells may come from the graft donor. The CDR3 runs from the conserved cysteine through the conserved F or W. D genes are given only for firm matches. Only some rows state a clone size, as once, few, many or a class for expanded clones.

j_call d_call v_call clone_size cdr3_aa cdr3_nt
TRBJ1-2 . TRBV7-2 few CASSLALQVPGSYGYTF TGTGCCAGCAGCTTAGCCCTACAGGTTCCGGGATCCTATGGCTACACCTTC
TRBJ2-1 . TRBV15 many CATSRDRSSQGYEQFF TGTGCCACCAGCAGAGATCGATCCTCCCAGGGGTATGAGCAGTTCTTC
TRBJ2-1 . TRBV5-1 many CASSLVAGINEQFF TGCGCCAGCAGCTTGGTGGCGGGGATCAATGAGCAGTTCTTC
TRBJ2-7 . TRBV28 few CASSPPGLDVYEQYF TGTGCCAGCAGTCCACCGGGACTGGATGTCTACGAGCAGTACTTC
TRBJ1-4 TRBD1 TRBV28 few CASSFTGVPNEKLFF TGTGCCAGCAGTTTCACAGGGGTGCCTAATGAAAAACTGTTTTTT
TRBJ2-7 . TRBV11-2 . CASSRGLSSYEQYF TGTGCCAGCAGCCGCGGACTGAGCTCCTACGAGCAGTACTTC
TRBJ2-3 TRBD2 TRBV7-8 . CASSQLAGGPDTQYF TGTGCCAGCAGCCAGCTAGCGGGAGGACCAGATACGCAGTATTTT
TRBJ1-6 TRBD1 TRBV27 few CASSPRQGVYSPLHF TGTGCCAGCAGTCCTAGACAGGGGGTCTACTCACCCCTCCACTTT
TRBJ1-4 . TRBV24-1 . CATSDLYRDTTNEKLFF TGTGCCACCAGTGATTTGTACCGGGACACAACTAATGAAAAACTGTTTTTT
TRBJ2-7 TRBD2 TRBV7-3 many CASSLRPSGRVHHEQYF TGTGCCAGCAGCTTACGTCCTAGCGGGAGGGTTCACCACGAGCAGTACTTC
TRBJ2-7 . TRBV27 . CASSLRFSDEQYF TGTGCCAGCAGTTTACGGTTCTCGGACGAGCAGTACTTC
TRBJ1-6 . TRBV18 . CASSQSSYNSPLHF TGTGCCAGCTCACAGAGCTCCTATAATTCACCCCTCCACTTT